The sequence of this T cell receptor (beta chain) was determined in a study of blood T cell repertoires in COVID-19. At the level of the study: Spain, Italy and the United States supplied samples that represented acute and convalescent COVID-19.

Germline values: CDR1 MNHEY, CDR2 SVGAGI. V lost 6 bases to trimming and J lost 3 bases, with 11 bases between them. This CDR3 has 13 residues. Generated by immunoSEQ multiplex PCR, the TCRdb table keeps only in-frame clones and is missing some. The sample lists about 180,000 clones; about 78% were seen once. This receptor was obtained from a woman aged 45-60 years who had recovered from COVID-19. V gene TRBV6-5 combines with J gene TRBJ1-1, with no clear D. Sequences were obtained from PBMCs or T cells enriched from blood (not recorded which). The CDR3 region has the DNA TGTGCCAGCAGGAGGCTACATTACACTGAAGCTTTCTTT. This translates into CASRRLHYTEAFF.